This T cell receptor beta chain was captured in a study of T-cell memory formation after mild COVID-19. TCRdb used MiXCR to reprocess the 5' RACE reads, holding one entry per CDR3 protein. This sample has some 330,000 distinct CDR3 sequences, with roughly 20% found just once. The CDR3 sequence is 14 residues long. The germline gives CDR1 SGHKS, CDR2 YYEKEE (reference sequence). V was pared by 1 base and J by 6 bases, with 13 bases between. This clonotype was observed once. Sequencing was carried out using PBMCs or a T cell subset sorted from them (not recorded which). The rearrangement links TRBV5-5 to TRBJ1-2; D unresolved. The receptor's source is an adult woman who had mild COVID-19 (a few samples of this study predate the infection). Cell type and time point are not known. CDR3 region: CASSLFPVWDGYTF. CDR3 nucleotides: TGTGCCAGCAGCTTGTTTCCGGTGTGGGATGGCTACACCTTC.